This TCR beta chain derives from a study of T cells in Graves' hyperthyroidism and ophthalmopathy. For the diagnoses, clinical symptoms, serum thyroxine and TRAb, thyroid ultrasound and orbital computed tomography were used. This clonotype came up a few times. This CDR3 is built from 14 residues. CDR1 LNHDA and CDR2 SQIVND come from the germline V gene (reference sequence). V dropped 9 bases and J dropped 3; count of bases not matched to a gene: 9. Amplification yielded TCR beta CDR3 regions, with RNA transcripts as the source. In the first-round RT-PCR of the TCR CDR3, the HTBI primer set was used. TCRdb redid the calling of the multiplex PCR reads with MiXCR, one entry per CDR3 protein. The profile covers under 450,000 distinct CDR3 sequences, with roughly 17% appearing a single time and approximately 30% taken by the ten largest.

This chain connects TRBV19 to TRBJ1-2, with TRBD1 identical over 8 bases. Sequencing was done on a sample of blood. This receptor was taken from a woman aged 25 to 39 with Graves' hyperthyroidism that later progressed to Graves' ophthalmopathy. Here the CDR3 DNA reads TGTGCCAGCAATTTGGACAGGGCCGACTATGGCTACACCTTC. Translating it yields CASNLDRADYGYTF.